The 18 T cell receptor beta chains given below trace back to one sample, sequenced in a study of shared clonotypes between healthy human individuals (dated by TCRdb to the early 2020s). Preparation of the library involved the immunoSEQ multiplex PCR assay. Sourced from immuneACCESS, this table was stored by TCRdb with only in-frame sequences that have V and J called. A share of the clones is absent; for the studies checked, an unresolved V gene accounts for under half, and the remainder has no known explanation. The sample table holds 450,000 to 650,000 clones, of which roughly four fifths were seen once. Around 11% of the sample lies in the top ten. Sample: PBMCs. The receptors shown here come from a woman aged 40 to 55 in good health. Some clones in this sample may be carry-over from other donors' samples.

The chain recombines TRBV7-8 with TRBJ1-1; no definite D call. V was shortened by 0 bases and J by 2 bases, with 10 bases between the two germline ends. The CDR3 spans 15 residues. Germline V gene lookup returns CDR1 SGHVS and CDR2 FQNEAQ. CDR3 region: CASSLALGGNTEAFF. The CDR3 nucleotides read TGTGCCAGCAGCTTAGCATTGGGTGGTAACACTGAAGCTTTCTTT.

This chain uses TRBV18 with TRBJ2-7, with 9 nucleotides matching TRBD1. Germline lookup yields CDR1 KGHSH and CDR2 LQKENI. CDR3 size: 14 residues. Trimming took 6 bases from V and 3 from J; bases not matched to a gene: 6. CDR3 sequence (DNA): TGTGCCAGCTCTGGCGGGACAGGGCGCTACGAGCAGTACTTC. Translation: CASSGGTGRYEQYF.

A few counts support this clone. The chain joins TRBV10-3 to TRBJ1-1; D is perhaps TRBD1 (6 bases). Trimming shortened V by 6 bases and J by 1 base, and 12 bases separated the two germline ends. CDR1 is ENHRY and CDR2 is SYGVKD in the germline V gene. The CDR3 runs to 14 residues. The CDR3 DNA reads as TGTGCCATCAGCTCGGGACAATCGAACACTGAAGCTTTCTTT. Encoded protein: CAISSGQSNTEAFF.

CDR3: CASSRGSSYSYEQYF. In DNA, the CDR3 is TGTGCCAGCAGCAGAGGGAGCAGTTACTCCTACGAGCAGTACTTC. V usage is TRBV5-4 and J usage is TRBJ2-5, with D possibly being TRBD2 (5 bases). With the DNA end fitting TRBJ2-7 better, the J assignment may be wrong. This CDR3 is built from 15 residues. Germline V gene sequence: CDR1 SGHNT, CDR2 YYREEE (reference sequence).

This sequence joins TRBV7-2 and TRBJ2-5; the D is unclear. Germline-derived CDR1 and CDR2 are SGHTA and FQGNSA. The V end was cut by 0 bases, the J end by 4 bases, with 3 bases between. This CDR3 is 12 amino acids long. Written as DNA, the CDR3 is TGTGCCAGCAGCTTAGCTCGAGAGACCCAGTACTTC. It codes for CASSLARETQYF.

The sample holds one count of this clone. This chain connects TRBV4-3 to TRBJ2-7; D assignment may be TRBD1 or TRBD2 (5 bases each). This CDR3 contains 16 residues. Trimming shortened V by 2 bases and J by 2 bases, and 16 bases separated the two germline ends. CDR1 is LGHNA, CDR2 YSLEER, per germline. The CDR3, as DNA: TGCGCCAGCAGCCAATTCACCGGGACGGAACCCTACGAGCAGTACTTC. Protein: CASSQFTGTEPYEQYF.

This clone came up once. This chain connects TRBV9 to TRBJ2-3; tentatively, D is TRBD2 (6 bases). Germline loops: CDR1 SGDLS, CDR2 YYNGEE. This CDR3 comprises 16 residues. Trimming pared 0 bases from V and 0 bases from J, leaving 11 bases between. CDR3 DNA sequence: TGTGCCAGCAGCGTAGCGGGGCTAGCGAGCACAGATACGCAGTATTTT. Its protein is CASSVAGLASTDTQYF.

The gene calls are TRBV30 and TRBJ1-1; the D is unclear. Germline CDR1 GTSNPN, CDR2 SVGIG (reference sequence). This CDR3 region has 13 residues. V was shortened by 1 base and J by 4 bases, with 10 bases between the two germline ends. CDR3 DNA: TGTGCCTGGAGTGGTACAAGGAGCACTGAAGCTTTCTTT. It specifies CAWSGTRSTEAFF.

The chain joins TRBV5-1 to TRBJ2-5; no definite D call. Trimming shortened V by 0 bases and J by 2 bases, and 11 bases separated the two germline ends. Per the germline V gene, CDR1 is SGHRS and CDR2 is YFSETQ. The CDR3 is made up of 15 amino acids. The CDR3 is CASSLASALQETQYF. DNA of the CDR3: TGCGCCAGCAGCTTGGCCTCGGCGCTTCAAGAGACCCAGTACTTC.

This clone has just one count. The V call is TRBV2, the J call TRBJ2-3; TRBD2 might be the D (5 bases). The CDR3 totals 14 residues. Germline assignment: CDR1 SNHLY and CDR2 FYNNEI. V dropped 0 bases and J dropped 10 bases, with 14 bases sitting between them. The CDR3 nucleotides are TGTGCCAGCAGTGAAGCTCTGGACTCCCCGTCGCAGTATTTT. This sequence encodes CASSEALDSPSQYF.

The chain carries TRBV28 and TRBJ2-6; D is undetermined. V lost 5 bases and J 5 bases, leaving 22 bases between the germline ends. CDR3 length: 18 amino acids. Germline V gene lookup returns CDR1 MDHEN and CDR2 SYDVKM. CDR3: CASSRLSLTQSRANVLTF. The CDR3, as DNA: TGTGCCAGCAGTAGGCTAAGTTTGACACAAAGTCGGGCCAACGTCCTGACTTTC.

V is TRBV7-2 and J is TRBJ2-5, with TRBD2 matching 10 bases. Unmatched junction bases numbered 6, after V lost 6 bases and J lost 2 bases. Germline V gene lookup returns CDR1 SGHTA and CDR2 FQGNSA. CDR3 length: 15 residues. In DNA, the CDR3 is TGTGCCAGCAGGCGGACTAGCGGCCTACAAGAGACCCAGTACTTC. Encoded protein: CASRRTSGLQETQYF.

This clone has only one observation. V and J are TRBV7-3 and TRBJ2-3, with TRBD2 matching over 7 bases. CDR3 size: 15 residues. Germline CDR1 SGHTA, CDR2 FQGTGA. V was clipped by 3 bases and J by 4 bases; unmatched bases: 7. CDR3 sequence: CASSFSGRASDTQYF. CDR3 coding DNA: TGTGCCAGCAGCTTCAGTGGGAGGGCCTCAGATACGCAGTATTTT. The full variable domain, with the rest looked up from reference TRBV7-3 and TRBJ2-3, is GAGVSQTPSNKVTEKGKYVELRCDPISGHTALYWYRQSLGQGPEFLIYFQGTGAADDSGLPNDRFFAVRPEGSVSTLKIQRTERGDSAVYLCASSFSGRASDTQYFGPGTRLTVL.

As regards this clone: The same CDR3 arises from other DNA sequences in this sample as well. J is TRBJ2-7 and V is TRBV18, with TRBD1 identical over 8 bases. J was trimmed by 2 bases and V by 2 bases; bases with no gene match: 5. The CDR3 runs to 15 residues. The germline V gene encodes CDR1 KGHSH and CDR2 LQKENI. Written as DNA, the CDR3 is TGTGCCAGCTCACCAGCCGGGACAGGAGCCTACGAGCAGTACTTC. Its translation is CASSPAGTGAYEQYF.

The V and J genes are TRBV7-9 and TRBJ1-1; D ambiguous. Germline assignment: CDR1 SEHNR and CDR2 FQNEAQ (reference sequence). Trimming pared 5 bases from V and 5 bases from J, leaving 12 bases between. The CDR3 length is 13 residues. The CDR3 nucleotides read TGTGCCAGCAGCCTTTCAGACGAGACTGAAGCTTTCTTT. Encoded protein: CASSLSDETEAFF.

Comment on this clone: Other DNA sequences in the sample encode the same CDR3. This rearrangement joins TRBV9 to TRBJ1-3; TRBD1 agrees at 10 bases. The V segment lost 2 bases and the J segment 2 bases; nucleotides outside the gene matches: 1. The CDR3 contains 15 residues. Germline V CDR1 and CDR2: SGDLS, YYNGEE. The CDR3 spells CASSVGTGAGNTIYF. CDR3 coding DNA: TGTGCCAGCAGCGTGGGGACAGGGGCTGGAAACACCATATATTTT. Looking up the rest from reference TRBV9 and TRBJ1-3 gives the full variable domain: DSGVTQTPKHLITATGQRVTLRCSPRSGDLSVYWYQQSLDQGLQFLIQYYNGEERAKGNILERFSAQQFPDLHSELNLSSLELGDSALYFCASSVGTGAGNTIYFGEGSWLTVV.

The V and J genes are TRBV18 and TRBJ2-5; 8 bases fit TRBD1. This CDR3 region has 14 residues. V was pared by 3 bases and J by 5 bases, with 5 bases of the junction left unmatched. Looked up from germline, CDR1 is KGHSH and CDR2 is LQKENI. In nucleotides, the CDR3 is TGTGCCAGCTCACCGACAGGGGTCAGGGAGACCCAGTACTTC. It encodes CASSPTGVRETQYF. Supplemented by reference TRBV18 and TRBJ2-5, the full variable domain reads NAGVMQNPRHLVRRRGQEARLRCSPMKGHSHVYWYRQLPEEGLKFMVYLQKENIIDESGMPKERFSAEFPKEGPSILRIQQVVRGDSAAYFCASSPTGVRETQYFGPGTRLLVL.

The V call is TRBV27, the J call TRBJ2-2; D may be TRBD1 (6 bases). Germline CDR1 MNHEY, CDR2 SMNVEV (reference sequence). The V gene lost 8 bases and the J gene lost 1 base, with 11 bases spanning the gap. CDR3 length: 14 amino acids. CDR3 protein: CASPPTGNTGELFF. The CDR3 DNA is TGTGCCAGCCCGCCGACAGGGAACACCGGGGAGCTGTTTTTT.